Presented here are 5 T cell receptor beta chains from one specimen sequenced in a study of T cells of healthy individuals. One entry per CDR3 protein, called by TCRdb with MiXCR from the 5' RACE reads. Counted here are about 96,000 distinct CDR3 sequences, 17% occurring once; the ten biggest clones make up about 6.2%. These receptors all stem from a human donor in good health.

This clonotype came up a few times. CDR3 DNA: TGCAGCGTTGAGCTAGGGGGCAAGAACGGGGAGCTGTTTTTT. Translated, it gives CSVELGGKNGELFF. The chain uses TRBV29-1 and TRBJ2-2, with 7 nucleotides matching TRBD1. The germline CDR1 and CDR2 sequences are SQVTM and ANQGSEA. The CDR3 covers 14 residues. After removal of 3 bases from V and 7 bases from J, the junction contained 8 bases not matched to a gene.

This chain's CDR3 is CASSVTVETQYF. CDR3 nucleotides: TGTGCCAGCAGCGTGACGGTAGAGACCCAGTACTTC. V usage is TRBV9 and J usage is TRBJ2-5; no clear D gene. This CDR3 comprises 12 residues. Germline V gene data show CDR1 as SGDLS and CDR2 as YYNGEE. Trimming cost V 2 bases and J 4 bases, with 6 bases left between them.

This chain joins TRBV19 and TRBJ1-1; 8 nucleotides agree with TRBD1. The CDR3 runs 14 residues. Germline V CDR1 and CDR2: LNHDA, SQIVND (reference sequence). The V segment lost 8 bases and the J segment 0 bases; nucleotides outside the gene matches: 5. Written as DNA, the CDR3 is TGTGCCAGTCAGACAGGGGCCATGAACACTGAAGCTTTCTTT. Translated, it gives CASQTGAMNTEAFF.

This clonotype occurred a few times. This chain connects TRBV20-1 to TRBJ2-2; unclear D gene. Deletions cut 1 base from V and 8 bases from J, with 17 bases between. The CDR3 has 15 amino acids. The germline gives CDR1 DFQATT, CDR2 SNEGSKA (reference sequence). CDR3 loop: CSARANPSEVGELFF. The CDR3 DNA sequence: TGCAGTGCTAGAGCCAATCCGAGTGAAGTGGGGGAGCTGTTTTTT.

The chain combines TRBV12-3 or TRBV12-4 with TRBJ2-7, with 7 bases aligning to TRBD2. The trim removed 5 bases at V and 5 bases at J, leaving 3 bases unmatched. CDR3 length: 12 amino acids. CDR3 protein: CASSHAGDEQYF. CDR3 coding DNA: TGTGCCAGCAGTCACGCGGGAGACGAGCAGTACTTC.